This T cell receptor (beta chain) is from a study of glioma-infiltrating T cells. TCR alpha and beta CDR3 regions were amplified from RNA using iRepertoire nested multiplex PCR. One-step reverse transcription and amplification started from about 100-400 ng of tissue mRNA or PBMC total RNA. TCRdb reanalysed the multiplex PCR reads using MiXCR and keeps one entry per CDR3 protein. The table has 150,000 to 200,000 distinct CDR3 sequences, around 40% seen once. Trimming took 7 bases from V and 7 from J; bases not matched to a gene: 13. This CDR3 comprises 15 residues. CDR1 MDHEN and CDR2 SYDVKM come from the germline V gene. This clonotype was detected only once. Its target is unknown. With a much larger clone just one base away, this may be a read error. Study results and caveats: Gliomas, especially low-grade, showed above-expected tissue-blood divergence; non-neoplastic patients showed below. CDR3 overlap between tissue and blood was very small.

The sequence came from a human donor with low-grade glioma or glioblastoma, undergoing nonglioma brain surgery, or in good health (not recorded which). Sequenced material: glioma tissue, nonneoplastic brain tissue, or PBMCs (not recorded which). The V and J genes are TRBV28 and TRBJ2-7; 10 positions agree with TRBD2. The CDR3 is CASTKAGGSYNEQYF. The CDR3 DNA is TGTGCCAGCACCAAAGCGGGAGGGTCCTACAATGAGCAGTACTTC.